The 18 T cell receptor beta chains below come from one sample, sequenced in a study of breast tumors, draining lymph nodes, adjacent tissues. Axillary draining lymph nodes of breast cancer patients supplied the node samples. Each CDR3 protein gets one entry after TCRdb re-called the multiplex PCR reads with MiXCR. This sample has about 130,000 distinct CDR3 sequences, with 21% found just once. Sequenced input: axillary lymph node tissue. The receptor set was obtained from a female donor with breast cancer. Some clones in this sample may be carry-over from other donors' samples.

This rearrangement joins TRBV3-1 to TRBJ2-5; D perhaps matches TRBD2 (5 bases). The V end was cut by 4 bases, the J end by 4 bases, with 13 bases between. The CDR3 spans 14 residues. CDR1 is LGHDT and CDR2 is YNNKEL in the germline V gene (reference sequence). This CDR3 is CASSLRGLGETQYF. In DNA, the CDR3 is TGTGCCAGCAGCCTAAGAGGACTGGGAGAGACCCAGTACTTC.

The genes are TRBV5-5 and TRBJ1-1, with a possible D match to TRBD1 (5 bases). Trimming left V 4 bases short and J 2 bases short, with 18 bases between. The CDR3 contains 16 residues. CDR1 is SGHKS, CDR2 YYEKEE, per germline (reference sequence). CDR3 nucleotide sequence: TGTGCCAGCAGCCCCCTGGGATCCGGGACTAACACTGAAGCTTTCTTT. Translated, it gives CASSPLGSGTNTEAFF.

This clonotype appeared many times. V usage is TRBV19 and J usage is TRBJ2-1; 11 bases are a match to TRBD2. CDR3 length: 16 residues. Germline values: CDR1 LNHDA, CDR2 SQIVND (reference sequence). Trimming removed 2 bases from V and 5 bases from J; junction bases left unmatched: 5. The DNA for the CDR3 is TGTGCCAGTAGTATATCCCCTAGCGGGAGGCACAATGAGCAGTTCTTC. This gives the protein CASSISPSGRHNEQFF.

There are many counts of this clonotype. The genes are TRBV30 and TRBJ2-7; 7 bases line up with TRBD2. V shed 1 base, J shed 12 bases, and the junction held 12 bases outside the gene matches. The length of the CDR3 is 13 residues. The germline V gene encodes CDR1 GTSNPN and CDR2 SVGIG (reference sequence). The CDR3 DNA sequence: TGTGCCTGGAGTGCCCCACTTGCGGGAGATGCGTACTTC. Translated, it gives CAWSAPLAGDAYF.

This clonotype appeared many times. V and J are TRBV6-5 and TRBJ2-7, with D perhaps TRBD2 (6 bases). The CDR3 runs 15 residues. Germline values: CDR1 MNHEY, CDR2 SVGAGI. V was shortened by 1 base and J by 0 bases, with 10 bases between the two germline ends. The CDR3 bases are TGTGCCAGCAGTTACTTGGGGAGGAGCTCCTACGAGCAGTACTTC. This encodes CASSYLGRSSYEQYF.

About this clonotype: Germline is not matched at one junction end, which may reflect a read error. The chain recombines TRBV19 with TRBJ2-5; 7 bases are a match to TRBD1. CDR3 length: 14 amino acids. Germline values: CDR1 LNHDA, CDR2 SQIVND (reference sequence). The DNA for the CDR3 is TGTGCCGGTAGTAACAGGGGTTACCAAGAGACCCAGTACTTC. Its translation is CAGSNRGYQETQYF.

This clonotype was seen repeatedly, ten times or more. The V and J genes are TRBV6-1 and TRBJ2-7, with 8 bases lining up with TRBD2. The germline V gene has CDR1 MNHNS and CDR2 SASEGT. The CDR3 spans 15 residues. J gave up 0 bases and V 7 bases, and 8 bases lay outside the gene matches. In nucleotides, the CDR3 is TGTGCCAGCACCCCGGGGGGGACACCCTCCTACGAGCAGTACTTC. Its translation is CASTPGGTPSYEQYF.

A few counts support this clonotype. This chain joins TRBV3-1 and TRBJ2-7; D may be TRBD1 (6 bases). This CDR3 comprises 15 residues. The V gene's germline CDR1 is LGHDT and CDR2 YNNKEL (reference sequence). Trimming removed 0 bases from V and 2 bases from J, with 11 bases in between. The CDR3 reads CASSQEGQGTYEQYF. CDR3 coding DNA: TGTGCCAGCAGCCAAGAAGGGCAGGGGACCTACGAGCAGTACTTC.

This clonotype was counted ten times or more. The chain recombines TRBV4-2 with TRBJ2-6; 7 nucleotides match TRBD2. This CDR3 region has 18 residues. Germline CDR1 and CDR2: LGHNA and YNFKEQ. The ends lost 4 bases at V and 0 bases at J; junction bases unmatched: 9. In DNA form, the CDR3 reads TGTGCCAGCAGCCCCGAAGCGGGGAAAGCCTCTGGGGCCAACGTCCTGACTTTC. Amino acids: CASSPEAGKASGANVLTF.

This clonotype has at least ten counts. The chain joins TRBV18 to TRBJ2-2, with no clear D. CDR3 length equals 11 residues. Germline V gives CDR1 KGHSH, CDR2 LQKENI. V was shortened by 4 bases and J by 7 bases, with 4 bases between the two germline ends. CDR3 region: CASSRNGELFF. The CDR3 nucleotides read TGTGCCAGCTCACGCAACGGGGAGCTGTTTTTT.

This clonotype was observed at least ten times. The chain is built from TRBV5-1 and TRBJ2-1; 10 nucleotides align to TRBD2. This CDR3 comprises 15 residues. The ends lost 0 bases at V and 5 bases at J; junction bases unmatched: 2. Germline V CDR1 and CDR2: SGHRS, YFSETQ. The CDR3 DNA sequence: TGCGCCAGCAGCTTGGGGACTAGCGGTAACAATGAGCAGTTCTTC. As protein: CASSLGTSGNNEQFF.

This clonotype showed up many times. The chain uses TRBV7-9 and TRBJ1-4; D gene unclear. CDR1 and CDR2 (germline): SEHNR, FQNEAQ (reference sequence). Between the trimmed V and J ends, which lost 2 bases and 4 bases, there was a span of 8 bases. This CDR3 spans 14 amino acids. The CDR3 loop reads CASSLREHNEKLFF. CDR3 nucleotides: TGTGCCAGCAGCTTACGGGAGCATAATGAAAAACTGTTTTTT.

Remarks on this clonotype: This may be a read error: a much more frequent sequence differs by one nucleotide. V and J are TRBV20-1 and TRBJ1-5; TRBD1 agrees at 9 bases. The CDR3 runs to 14 residues. V shed 3 bases, J shed 7 bases, and the junction held 7 bases outside the gene matches. Germline values: CDR1 DFQATT, CDR2 SNEGSKA (reference sequence). CDR3 in amino acids: CSASGTGSTQPQHF. The CDR3 bases are TGCAGTGCTAGTGGGACAGGGTCGACGCAGCCCCAGCATTTT.

There are many counts of this clonotype. The chain employs TRBV6-1 and TRBJ2-7; D gene ambiguous. Trimming removed 1 base from V and 4 bases from J, with 20 bases in between. This CDR3 spans 17 amino acids. The V gene's germline CDR1 is MNHNS and CDR2 SASEGT. The CDR3 region has the DNA TGTGCCAGCAGTGAAGGAGGATGGGCCCTAAATCCATACGAGCAGTACTTC. Its protein product is CASSEGGWALNPYEQYF.

This clonotype was detected ten times or more. This chain links TRBV13 with TRBJ2-1, with D tentatively TRBD2 (6 bases). CDR1 and CDR2 (germline): PRHDT, FYEKMQ (reference sequence). CDR3 length: 11 residues. Trimming took off 6 bases at V and 10 bases at J, with 10 bases between the two ends. CDR3 residues: CASRGGMEQFF. The CDR3 nucleotides read TGTGCCAGCAGGGGAGGAATGGAGCAGTTCTTC.

Points on this clonotype: A read error may explain this, as a much larger clone is one base away. The rearrangement links TRBV18 to TRBJ1-2; D gene uncertain. This CDR3 spans 15 amino acids. The V and J ends lost 3 bases and 8 bases respectively, with 19 bases between them. The germline V gene encodes CDR1 KGHSH and CDR2 LQKENI. Here the CDR3 DNA reads TGTGCCAGCTCACCGCGGGAACAGAAGTTCAACGGCTACACCTTC. This encodes CASSPREQKFNGYTF.

This clonotype has at least ten counts. J is TRBJ1-3 and V is TRBV11-2, with D perhaps TRBD1 (5 bases). Trimming took off 3 bases at V and 1 base at J, with 10 bases between the two ends. The CDR3 totals 15 residues. Germline loops: CDR1 SGHAT, CDR2 FQNNGV. For the CDR3, the DNA is TGTGCCAGCAGCTTTCAGGGACTGTCTGGAAACACCATATATTTT. Protein sequence: CASSFQGLSGNTIYF.

The chain links TRBV19 to TRBJ2-1, with a weak D call TRBD1 (5 bases). Trimming stripped 3 bases from V and 8 bases from J, with 17 bases between. In germline, CDR1 is LNHDA, CDR2 SQIVND (reference sequence). The CDR3 runs to 15 residues. The CDR3 spells CASSILGVLADEQFF. CDR3 bases: TGTGCCAGTAGTATTTTAGGGGTCTTGGCGGATGAGCAGTTCTTC.